A selection of T cell receptor beta chains follows, all from one sample in a study of T cell responses to AZD1222 COVID-19 vaccine. Assay: immunoSEQ multiplex PCR; the TCRdb copy retains only in-frame clones and omits some. The sample has some 120,000 clones, about 90% seen once; the top ten hold 7.6%. The starting material was peripheral blood, obtained on day 0 of AZD1222 vaccination. The receptor source for this set is an adult in good health. The conserved cysteine and the conserved F or W are not part of the CDR3 here. Each record gives: V gene, J gene, CDR3 protein.

TRBV19	TRBJ1-5	ASSIETRSNQPQH
TRBV6-5	TRBJ1-3	ASRRQGVTGNTIY
TRBV30	TRBJ1-3	AWTKTGGPGNTIY
TRBV18	TRBJ2-2	ASSPTRELLF
TRBV3-1/TRBV3-2	TRBJ2-7	ASSPAGTGSYEQY
TRBV10-3	TRBJ1-4	AIGTPTNEKLF
TRBV19	TRBJ1-2	ASSDRGRDYGYT
TRBV19	TRBJ1-2	ASSIQGRYYGYT
TRBV18	TRBJ2-3	ASSPPGLAGASTDTQY
TRBV9	TRBJ2-1	ASSEFSGILNNEQF
TRBV21-1	TRBJ2-7	ASSNRDLILKPSYEQY
TRBV15	TRBJ1-5	ATSGAGTVGNQPQH
TRBV6-5	TRBJ2-5	ASAFGRKGETQY
TRBV2	TRBJ2-2	ASSEARGLRVLELF
TRBV6-2/TRBV6-3	TRBJ2-1	ASSYLGNEQF
TRBV19	TRBJ1-6	ASSREGQFVNSPLH
TRBV6-5	TRBJ1-4	ASSYRKGSGEKLF
TRBV5-6	TRBJ2-7	ASSLVDLLQEHEQY
TRBV6-5	TRBJ2-7	ASRSLGEQY
TRBV6-5	TRBJ2-1	ASSYEGQGAYNEQF
TRBV27	TRBJ1-4	ASSQDLGAGEEKLF
TRBV12-3/TRBV12-4	TRBJ2-1	ASSLGAEGEF
TRBV5-5	TRBJ1-3	ASSYGQPSSGNTIY
TRBV19	TRBJ2-7	ASSRGQVSYEQY
TRBV19	TRBJ1-5	ATDRGQQPQH
TRBV18	TRBJ1-2	ASSPGQATAYGYT
TRBV27	TRBJ1-1	ASIPIRDLIKAF
TRBV5-1	TRBJ2-2	ASIEGSNTGELF
TRBV4-2	TRBJ1-5	ASSPDREVQPQH
TRBV28	TRBJ2-7	ASSSRQVGSYEQY
TRBV5-1	TRBJ2-5	ASSLAEQETQY
TRBV10-1	TRBJ2-1	ASGDNEQF
TRBV5-1	TRBJ1-1	ASTPEGGSNTEAF
TRBV4-1	TRBJ1-1	ASSQDGARRNTEAF
TRBV30	TRBJ1-5	AWRGSNNQPQH
TRBV18	TRBJ1-1	ASSPLFHRGDTEAF
TRBV6-5	TRBJ2-1	ASRTSGGNEQF
TRBV5-4	TRBJ1-6	ASSPSINSPLH
TRBV12-5	TRBJ2-5	ASGLGETQY
TRBV6-6	TRBJ2-5	ASSAGLAGQETQY
TRBV11-2	TRBJ2-2	ASSLFSGGTGELF
TRBV5-5	TRBJ2-2	ASSSVPSNTGELF
TRBV7-9	TRBJ1-5	ASSLMDSNQPQH
TRBV12-3/TRBV12-4	TRBJ1-1	ASSLMNTEAF